A selection of T cell receptor beta chains follows, all from one sample in a study of T cells in Graves' hyperthyroidism and ophthalmopathy. TCRdb reprocessed the multiplex PCR reads via MiXCR and lists one record per CDR3 protein. The sample lists approximately 480,000 distinct CDR3 sequences; under 25% were seen once. Sample: blood. The receptors were sampled from a young man with Graves' hyperthyroidism. Both conserved end residues are part of each CDR3. The D gene is left open where the match is weak. Clone size is stated in some rows and not others, as once, few, many or a class when expanded.

J | size | D | V | DNA | CDR3
TRBJ2-5 | few | TRBD2 | TRBV28 | TGTGCCAGCAAAACCCCGGGCGGGGGGGGACGAGAGACCCAGCACTTC | CASKTPGGGGRETQHF
TRBJ2-4 | - | TRBD2 | TRBV12-3/TRBV12-4 | TGTGCCAGCAGTTTAGAGTTCGGGGGGGAAAACATTCAGTACTTC | CASSLEFGGENIQYF
TRBJ2-3 | few | - | TRBV4-1 | TGCGCCAGCAGCCCCTTTAGTGGCAGCACAGATACGCAGTATTTT | CASSPFSGSTDTQYF
TRBJ2-2 | few | - | TRBV5-1 | TGCGCCAGCAGCCTACGGAATCCGAACACCGGGGAGCTGTTTTTT | CASSLRNPNTGELFF
TRBJ2-4 | - | - | TRBV20-1 | TGCAGTGCTCCAGCGGTGCTAGCCAAAAACATTCAGTACTTC | CSAPAVLAKNIQYF
TRBJ2-7 | medium-sized | - | TRBV24-1 | TGTGCCACCAGTGATTTGGTTGGCGGCGAGCAGTACTTC | CATSDLVGGEQYF
TRBJ1-4 | - | TRBD1 | TRBV10-3 | TGTGCCATCAGTCCGGGACAGGGGAGTGAAAAACTGTTTTTT | CAISPGQGSEKLFF
TRBJ2-2 | many | - | TRBV7-8 | TGTGCCAGCAGCTTAGGGAGGGGTAGGGGCACCGGGGAGCTGTTTTTT | CASSLGRGRGTGELFF
TRBJ2-5 | many | - | TRBV28 | TGTGCCAGCAGGTCCCCAGGGATGCGCCAGTACTTC | CASRSPGMRQYF
TRBJ2-7 | many | TRBD1 | TRBV6-5 | TGTGCCAGTGCGTTCGTGGGGACAGGGGGCAAAGAGCAGTACTTC | CASAFVGTGGKEQYF
TRBJ1-1 | - | - | TRBV5-1 | TGCGCCAGCAGCTTGGTTCCTCCCTCCCTTGGGGCTGAAGCTTTCTTT | CASSLVPPSLGAEAFF
TRBJ1-2 | many | TRBD1 | TRBV6-1 | TGTGCCAGCAGCCCTATAGGGGGACAGCCCAACTATGGCTACACCTTC | CASSPIGGQPNYGYTF
TRBJ2-7 | few | - | TRBV28 | TGTGCCAGCAGCAGGACAGTCTCTGACGAGCAGTACTTC | CASSRTVSDEQYF
TRBJ2-2 | few | TRBD1 | TRBV4-1 | TGCGCCAGCAGCCGGACAGGGATAGACACCGGGGAGCTGTTTTTT | CASSRTGIDTGELFF
TRBJ2-7 | - | TRBD1 | TRBV18 | TGTGCCAGCTCACCGACGCCAGATGGACAGGGAGCCTACGAGCAGTACTTC | CASSPTPDGQGAYEQYF
TRBJ2-3 | many | - | TRBV12-3/TRBV12-4 | TGTGCCAGTGCAGGGAAAGCGCAGTATTTT | CASAGKAQYF
TRBJ2-2 | few | - | TRBV7-9 | TGTGCCAGCAGGCCTAAACTAGTTCCCGGGGAGCTGTTTTTT | CASRPKLVPGELFF
TRBJ2-7 | many | - | TRBV12-3/TRBV12-4 | TGTGCCAGCGCCTTCCCGGGACTTTCGGCTTACGAGCAGTACTTC | CASAFPGLSAYEQYF
TRBJ2-5 | many | - | TRBV29-1 | TGCAGCGTTGAAGCGGGGGTGCAAGAGACCCAGTACTTC | CSVEAGVQETQYF
TRBJ1-1 | few | - | TRBV10-2 | TGCGCCAGCAGGCCCCCAGAGACTGAAGCTTTCTTT | CASRPPETEAFF
TRBJ2-7 | many | - | TRBV2 | TGTGCCAGCACCGTTAATGGGGGGGCGGACGAGCAGTACTTC | CASTVNGGADEQYF
TRBJ1-3 | many | - | TRBV28 | TGTGCCAGCAAGGAGGGTAGACTGTTCTCTGGAAACACCATATATTTT | CASKEGRLFSGNTIYF
TRBJ2-5 | - | - | TRBV18 | TGTGCCAGCTCGGTTTCGGAGACCCAGTACTTC | CASSVSETQYF
TRBJ2-5 | many | TRBD2 | TRBV10-3 | TGTGCCATCAGTCGGGGGGGCTTAGAGACCCAGTACTTC | CAISRGGLETQYF
TRBJ2-5 | few | - | TRBV4-1 | TGCGCCAGCAGCCTTTCTATTCCCCCCGAGACCCAGTACTTC | CASSLSIPPETQYF
TRBJ1-1 | - | - | TRBV11-1 | TGTGCCAGCAGCTTACTATATAGGGTTGGAAGTATGGACACTGAAGCTTTCTTT | CASSLLYRVGSMDTEAFF
TRBJ1-5 | many | - | TRBV27 | TGTGCCAGCAGTCCGCAGGGCCTAAATCAGCCCCAGCATTTT | CASSPQGLNQPQHF
TRBJ1-1 | few | TRBD1 | TRBV3-1 | TGTGCCAGCAGCCAGGACCCGGGACAGGCAGAGAACACTGAAGCTTTCTTT | CASSQDPGQAENTEAFF
TRBJ2-6 | many | TRBD2 | TRBV28 | TGTGCCAGCAGTTTTGAAGGGACTACTACCTCTGGGGCCAACGTCCTGACTTTC | CASSFEGTTTSGANVLTF
TRBJ2-7 | few | TRBD1 | TRBV30 | TGTGCCTGGAGTCCGGGACAGACCTACGAGCAGTACTTC | CAWSPGQTYEQYF
TRBJ2-5 | - | - | TRBV7-2 | TGTGCCAGCAGCTTAGTGAGTCCCCCCCAAGAGACCCAGTACTTC | CASSLVSPPQETQYF
TRBJ2-5 | many | - | TRBV12-3/TRBV12-4 | TGTGCCAGCAGCCCGGGGTACGGAGTGGAGACCCAGTACTTC | CASSPGYGVETQYF
TRBJ2-5 | - | TRBD2 | TRBV7-2 | TGTGCCAGCAGCGTTAGCGGGAGCGGACAAGAGACCCAGTACTTC | CASSVSGSGQETQYF